This entry lists 20 T cell receptor beta chains sequenced from one sample in a study of blood T cell repertoires in COVID-19 (dated by TCRdb to the early 2020s). Libraries were built with the immunoSEQ multiplex PCR assay. Not all clones reach the TCRdb copy of this immuneACCESS table, which keeps in-frame sequences only. Checked studies attribute under half of the gap to unresolved V genes and leave the rest unexplained. In this sample the table shows approximately 58,000 clones, 85% to 90% of which occur a single time. The ten largest clones represent more than 4.5% of the sample. Sample: peripheral blood. These receptors originate from a man aged 35 to 55 with active COVID-19.

The chain has TRBV7-2 and TRBJ2-6; TRBD2 is a possible D gene (5 bases). Deletions cut 1 base from V and 0 bases from J, with 7 bases between. This CDR3 is built from 16 residues. Germline CDR1 and CDR2: SGHTA and FQGNSA. The CDR3 sequence: CASSLGGSSGANVLTF. CDR3 nucleotides: TGTGCCAGCAGCTTAGGAGGGAGCTCTGGGGCCAACGTCCTGACTTTC. The full variable domain, rest sourced from reference TRBV7-2 and TRBJ2-6, is GAGVSQSPSNKVTEKGKDVELRCDPISGHTALYWYRQSLGQGLEFLIYFQGNSAPDKSGLPSDRFSAERTGGSVSTLTIQRTQQEDSAVYLCASSLGGSSGANVLTFGAGSRLTVL.

This clone has only one observation. This chain links TRBV19 with TRBJ2-5, with 7 bases that match TRBD2. Trimming cost V 5 bases and J 6 bases; bases outside gene matches: 6. The CDR3 has 13 residues. Germline V gene lookup returns CDR1 LNHDA and CDR2 SQIVND (reference sequence). The CDR3 loop is CASSGEGRKTQYF. The CDR3 coding sequence is TGTGCCAGTAGTGGGGAGGGCCGAAAGACCCAGTACTTC.

This clone was picked up one time. The chain employs TRBV9 and TRBJ2-5; D uncertain. The CDR3 spans 16 residues. V lost 0 bases and J 2 bases, leaving 14 bases between the germline ends. Germline V gene data show CDR1 as SGDLS and CDR2 as YYNGEE. As DNA, the CDR3 is TGTGCCAGCAGCGTAGGAGTGGCAGAGACACAAGAGACCCAGTACTTC. Residues: CASSVGVAETQETQYF.

The chain has TRBV19 and TRBJ1-1; D ambiguous. The V gene lost 5 bases and the J gene lost 11 bases, with 18 bases spanning the gap. Germline V CDR1 and CDR2: LNHDA, SQIVND (reference sequence). CDR3 length: 13 residues. The CDR3 DNA reads as TGTGCCAGTAGTCCTCTAGCGGGGAACCACGCTTTCTTT. Its protein product is CASSPLAGNHAFF.

The V gene is TRBV28, the J gene TRBJ2-7, with 8 bases matching TRBD2. Germline V CDR1 and CDR2: MDHEN, SYDVKM. Trimming cost V 3 bases and J 10 bases; bases outside gene matches: 11. CDR3 size: 14 residues. The CDR3 nucleotides are TGTGCCAGCAGTTTGGCGCTAGCGGGCCGAGTCCAGTACTTC. It translates to CASSLALAGRVQYF.

This chain joins TRBV9 and TRBJ2-3, with 9 bases lining up with TRBD1. The CDR3 consists of 13 residues. Unmatched junction bases numbered 3, after V lost 7 bases and J lost 3 bases. Germline CDR1 SGDLS, CDR2 YYNGEE. For the CDR3, the DNA is TGTGCCAGCCGGGGACAGGGAACAGATACGCAGTATTTT. Protein sequence: CASRGQGTDTQYF. The whole variable domain, filled in from reference TRBV9 and TRBJ2-3, reads DSGVTQTPKHLITATGQRVTLRCSPRSGDLSVYWYQQSLDQGLQFLIQYYNGEERAKGNILERFSAQQFPDLHSELNLSSLELGDSALYFCASRGQGTDTQYFGPGTRLTVL.

This clone appeared a single time. CDR3 sequence reads: CASSEGGRQFF. CDR3 nucleotides: TGTGCCAGCAGTGAAGGGGGCAGGCAGTTCTTC. This chain connects TRBV6-1 to TRBJ2-1; the D gene is possibly TRBD1 (5 bases). V lost 1 base and J 12 bases, leaving 7 bases between the germline ends. The CDR3 is 11 residues long. The V gene's germline CDR1 is MNHNS and CDR2 SASEGT.

The chain has TRBV6-5 and TRBJ1-1; 9 bases map to TRBD1. With 5 bases clipped from V and 5 bases from J, the junction kept 6 bases outside the gene matches. CDR1 is MNHEY, CDR2 SVGAGI, per germline. The CDR3 extends over 14 amino acids. CDR3 sequence (DNA): TGTGCCAGCAGTCCGGGACAGGGTAGGACTGAAGCTTTCTTT. Translation gives CASSPGQGRTEAFF.

The DNA for the CDR3 is TGTGCCAGCTCACTAAATCTAATACAGGGGACTAACTATGGCTACACCTTC. Translation: CASSLNLIQGTNYGYTF. The chain is built from TRBV18 and TRBJ1-2; 7 positions agree with TRBD1. J was trimmed by 0 bases and V by 4 bases; bases with no gene match: 11. The CDR3 sequence is 17 residues long. Germline V gene lookup returns CDR1 KGHSH and CDR2 LQKENI.

The genes are TRBV6-5 and TRBJ2-7; TRBD1 aligns across 7 bases. The CDR3 covers 13 residues. From germline, CDR1 is MNHEY and CDR2 SVGAGI. Trimming cost V 5 bases and J 5 bases; bases outside gene matches: 6. CDR3 nucleotide sequence: TGTGCCAGCAGTCCACAGGGGAAGGACGAGCAGTACTTC. This sequence encodes CASSPQGKDEQYF.

The chain recombines TRBV11-2 with TRBJ1-2; TRBD1 is a possible D gene (6 bases). This CDR3 comprises 15 residues. Between the trimmed V and J ends, which lost 1 base and 0 bases, there was a span of 9 bases. Germline V CDR1 and CDR2: SGHAT, FQNNGV. The CDR3 DNA is TGTGCCAGCAGCTTAGCGGGGGGCACTAACTATGGCTACACCTTC. It specifies CASSLAGGTNYGYTF.

The chain recombines TRBV7-3 with TRBJ2-7, with TRBD2 matching over 7 bases. With 2 bases clipped from V and 6 bases from J, the junction kept 10 bases outside the gene matches. The germline V gene encodes CDR1 SGHTA and CDR2 FQGTGA. The CDR3 is 15 residues long. The CDR3 region is CASSLDGGGGTEQYF. CDR3 bases: TGTGCCAGCAGCTTAGACGGCGGGGGAGGGACCGAGCAGTACTTC.

This sequence joins TRBV5-6 and TRBJ1-2, with no clear D. Germline CDR1 SGHDT, CDR2 YYEEEE. This CDR3 spans 14 amino acids. V lost 4 bases and J lost 4, with 14 bases in between. The CDR3 reads CASSTSRRGYGYTF. CDR3 nucleotide sequence: TGTGCCAGCAGCACTAGTCGTCGTGGCTATGGCTACACCTTC.

V usage is TRBV18 and J usage is TRBJ2-7, with D perhaps TRBD2 (6 bases). The germline V gene has CDR1 KGHSH and CDR2 LQKENI. The V gene lost 0 bases and the J gene lost 3 bases, with 9 bases spanning the gap. This CDR3 spans 14 amino acids. CDR3 sequence reads: CASSPPGTFYEQYF. For the CDR3, the DNA is TGTGCCAGCTCACCACCCGGGACTTTCTACGAGCAGTACTTC. The full variable domain, with the rest looked up from reference TRBV18 and TRBJ2-7, is NAGVMQNPRHLVRRRGQEARLRCSPMKGHSHVYWYRQLPEEGLKFMVYLQKENIIDESGMPKERFSAEFPKEGPSILRIQQVVRGDSAAYFCASSPPGTFYEQYFGPGTRLTVT.

The rearrangement uses TRBV6-5 and TRBJ1-1; no reliable D call. The CDR3 covers 12 residues. The ends were cut back, 6 bases at V and 1 base at J, with 6 bases in the middle. Germline loops: CDR1 MNHEY, CDR2 SVGAGI. The CDR3 here is CASSSGNTEAFF. CDR3 sequence (DNA): TGTGCCAGCAGCTCGGGGAACACTGAAGCTTTCTTT.

This rearrangement joins TRBV6-4 to TRBJ2-5, with D tentatively TRBD2 (6 bases). The CDR3 extends over 14 amino acids. Per germline, CDR1 MRHNA and CDR2 SNTAGT. Trimming removed 3 bases at V and 4 bases at J, with 12 bases between. The CDR3 coding sequence is TGTGCCAGCAGTGATACGTCCGGGGGAGAGACCCAGTACTTC. Translating it yields CASSDTSGGETQYF.

This chain uses TRBV6-5 with TRBJ1-2; D call uncertain. V was cut by 8 bases and J by 4 bases, with 14 bases left in between. Germline V gene data show CDR1 as MNHEY and CDR2 as SVGAGI. There are 13 residues in the CDR3. Here the CDR3 DNA reads TGTGCCAGCGCGATCGAGGGTTTCTATGGCTACACCTTC. It specifies CASAIEGFYGYTF.

This chain links TRBV6-5 with TRBJ2-2; the match to TRBD1 covers 9 bases. V shed 4 bases and J 3 bases; nucleotides not matched to a gene: 3. There are 15 residues in the CDR3. Germline V gene data show CDR1 as MNHEY and CDR2 as SVGAGI. The chain's CDR3 is CASSSRDRDTGELFF. The CDR3 DNA reads TGTGCCAGCAGTTCCCGGGACAGGGACACCGGGGAGCTGTTTTTT.

The rearrangement joins TRBV6-5 to TRBJ1-1, with 9 bases aligning to TRBD1. This CDR3 has 13 residues. J was trimmed by 10 bases and V by 5 bases; bases with no gene match: 8. CDR1 is MNHEY and CDR2 is SVGAGI in the germline V gene. CDR3 sequence: CASSKLGQGRAFF. CDR3 nucleotide sequence: TGTGCCAGCAGTAAATTAGGACAGGGGAGAGCTTTCTTT.

J is TRBJ1-5 and V is TRBV24-1; 7 positions agree with TRBD1. Germline assignment: CDR1 KGHDR and CDR2 SFDVKD. The CDR3 has 14 residues. V shed 9 bases, J shed 5 bases, and the junction held 9 bases outside the gene matches. In DNA, the CDR3 is TGTGCCACCTCCCCCGGGGACAGTTATCAGCCCCAGCATTTT. Translated: CATSPGDSYQPQHF.